This TCR beta chain came from a study of glioma-infiltrating T cells. This clonotype was detected many times. What it binds is unknown. Using RNA template, CDR3s of TCR alpha and beta were amplified with iRepertoire arm-PCR. Using its own MiXCR run on the multiplex PCR reads, TCRdb lists one record per CDR3 protein. The table records tens of thousands of distinct CDR3 sequences, less than 30% of them present only once. Study results and caveats: CDR3 overlap between tissue and blood was very small.

Germline CDR1 reads SEHNR; CDR2 reads FQNEAQ (reference sequence). Trimming removed 1 base from V and 1 base from J, with 6 bases in between. The CDR3 covers 14 residues. Sequenced sample: glioma tissue, nonneoplastic brain tissue, or PBMCs (not recorded which). This sequence originates from a human donor with low-grade glioma or glioblastoma, undergoing nonglioma brain surgery, or in good health (not recorded which). The V gene is TRBV7-9, the J gene TRBJ2-3, with D unresolved. In DNA form, the CDR3 reads TGTGCCAGCAGCTTAGATGATGGCACAGATACGCAGTATTTT. Residues: CASSLDDGTDTQYF.